This TCR beta chain was captured in a study of blood T cell repertoires in COVID-19. The CDR3 extends over 11 amino acids. The V end was cut by 1 base, the J end by 10 bases, with 5 bases between. Germline loops: CDR1 SGHAT, CDR2 FQNNGV. In the source study's methods: Reference gene primer amplification gave nucleated cell count estimates. The data were produced by immunoSEQ multiplex PCR, yet TCRdb's version contains in-frame clones alone and is incomplete. V, J and clone size are taken as reported in that table, and D and trimming were inferred from the DNA itself. The sample shows tens of thousands of clones, around 85% of them seen only once.

This chain uses TRBV11-2 with TRBJ2-1; D not certain. The sequenced material came from peripheral blood. This TCR was recovered from a woman of 80 years or more with active or convalescent COVID-19. The CDR3 region has the DNA TGTGCCAGCAGCTTAGGTCAGGAGCAGTTCTTC. Its protein product is CASSLGQEQFF.